This TCR beta chain was documented in a study of CXCR3-negative and CXCR3-positive naive CD8 T cells. CDR3 length equals 13 residues. In germline, CDR1 is DFQATT, CDR2 SNEGSKA (reference sequence). Preparation of TRB cDNA libraries relied on 5' RACE carrying UMI labels. TCRdb re-called the 5' RACE reads and shows each CDR3 protein once, DNA omitted. This listing includes 45,000 to 70,000 distinct CDR3 sequences. This TCR derives from a human donor in good health. Some clones in this sample may be carry-over from other donors' samples. The chain combines TRBV20-1 with TRBJ2-5; there is no DNA to check the TCRdb D call of TRBD1. Sequenced material: memory CD8+ T cells from blood. CDR3: CSARDRGRETQYF.